This T cell receptor (beta chain) was retrieved from a study of beta chain features in type 1 diabetes. The single heparinised draw taken from each donor contained about 110 mL of blood on average. Central memory, naive, regulatory and stem cell-like memory CD4+ cells were sorted by CD45RO/CCR7/CD25/CD127/CD95/CD27. Sort purity for all populations was recorded as exceeding 98%. Concerning this clone: Its matching antigen is unknown. This CDR3 is also generated by other DNA sequences in the sample.

Expressed TCRB transcripts were sequenced after all isolated RNA was converted to cDNA. The repertoire was sequenced with immunoSEQ multiplex PCR; TCRdb's copy has only in-frame clones and lacks some. The repertoire holds about half a million clones, with over 10% as singletons. Study results and caveats: Shortening that was moderate but significant affected the TCRB CDR3s of Type 1 diabetes patients in all four CD4+ subsets.

The sequenced sample was naive CD4+ T cells from blood. This sequence was found in a woman aged 18-29 years in good health.

The CDR3 is CASSSGPRETQYF. In DNA form, the CDR3 reads TGTGCCAGCAGCTCGGGCCCAAGGGAGACCCAGTACTTC. V and J are TRBV7-2 and TRBJ2-5; D is unclear. This CDR3 is 13 amino acids long. Trimming stripped 4 bases from V and 5 bases from J, with 11 bases between. Germline assignment: CDR1 SGHTA and CDR2 FQGNSA. The variable domain in full, completed from reference TRBV7-2 and TRBJ2-5, reads GAGVSQSPSNKVTEKGKDVELRCDPISGHTALYWYRQSLGQGLEFLIYFQGNSAPDKSGLPSDRFSAERTGGSVSTLTIQRTQQEDSAVYLCASSSGPRETQYFGPGTRLLVL.